This is a list of T cell receptor beta chains from one sample in a study of cytomegalovirus exposure and HLA in healthy donors. Libraries were prepared by immunoSEQ multiplex PCR; TCRdb keeps only in-frame clonotypes and omits some of them. The sample contains about 190,000 clones, around 67% of which appear only once. The sample consisted of PBMCs. These TCRs come from a woman aged 25 to 39 in good health and CMV-seropositive. The CDR3 runs from the conserved cysteine through the conserved F or W. Fields, in order: V gene, J gene, CDR3 protein.

TRBV19	TRBJ2-7	CASSPTSGANEQYF
TRBV6-4	TRBJ2-3	CASSDSGGTDTQYF
TRBV4-1	TRBJ2-2	CASSLRTSANTGELFF
TRBV18	TRBJ2-7	CASSPQLGEVEQYF
TRBV6-5	TRBJ1-2	CASSEDGLYGYTF
TRBV28	TRBJ2-7	CASSRLERTYEQYF
TRBV25-1	TRBJ2-7	CASSEFRGRVVEQYF
TRBV7-9	TRBJ2-3	CSSRPWTGEGTDTQYF
TRBV6-1	TRBJ2-7	CASSGPSYEQYF
TRBV11-2	TRBJ2-3	CASSETGTHTDTQYF
TRBV5-1	TRBJ2-3	CASSLVVDTDTQYF
TRBV2	TRBJ2-7	CASLGGGRANEQYF
TRBV5-1	TRBJ1-3	CASSPGNSGNTIYF
TRBV28	TRBJ1-1	CASSPGISNTEAFF
TRBV5-1	TRBJ1-5	CASSPDIYQPQHF
TRBV5-6	TRBJ1-2	CASSGRDRAEANYGYTF
TRBV5-4	TRBJ2-5	CASSGDRQETQYF
TRBV27	TRBJ2-1	CASSLANEQFF
TRBV27	TRBJ2-1	CASSLSGTSYNEQFF
TRBV27	TRBJ1-5	CASSKNQGVWNQPQHF
TRBV7-9	TRBJ2-7	CASSVTAEDYEQYF
TRBV10-1	TRBJ1-5	CASSRGNQPQHF
TRBV28	TRBJ2-3	CASRPTGLAGDSDTQYF
TRBV11-2	TRBJ2-3	CASSLVRPFSTDTQYF
TRBV7-9	TRBJ2-1	CASSLWGLAGDTPYNEQFF